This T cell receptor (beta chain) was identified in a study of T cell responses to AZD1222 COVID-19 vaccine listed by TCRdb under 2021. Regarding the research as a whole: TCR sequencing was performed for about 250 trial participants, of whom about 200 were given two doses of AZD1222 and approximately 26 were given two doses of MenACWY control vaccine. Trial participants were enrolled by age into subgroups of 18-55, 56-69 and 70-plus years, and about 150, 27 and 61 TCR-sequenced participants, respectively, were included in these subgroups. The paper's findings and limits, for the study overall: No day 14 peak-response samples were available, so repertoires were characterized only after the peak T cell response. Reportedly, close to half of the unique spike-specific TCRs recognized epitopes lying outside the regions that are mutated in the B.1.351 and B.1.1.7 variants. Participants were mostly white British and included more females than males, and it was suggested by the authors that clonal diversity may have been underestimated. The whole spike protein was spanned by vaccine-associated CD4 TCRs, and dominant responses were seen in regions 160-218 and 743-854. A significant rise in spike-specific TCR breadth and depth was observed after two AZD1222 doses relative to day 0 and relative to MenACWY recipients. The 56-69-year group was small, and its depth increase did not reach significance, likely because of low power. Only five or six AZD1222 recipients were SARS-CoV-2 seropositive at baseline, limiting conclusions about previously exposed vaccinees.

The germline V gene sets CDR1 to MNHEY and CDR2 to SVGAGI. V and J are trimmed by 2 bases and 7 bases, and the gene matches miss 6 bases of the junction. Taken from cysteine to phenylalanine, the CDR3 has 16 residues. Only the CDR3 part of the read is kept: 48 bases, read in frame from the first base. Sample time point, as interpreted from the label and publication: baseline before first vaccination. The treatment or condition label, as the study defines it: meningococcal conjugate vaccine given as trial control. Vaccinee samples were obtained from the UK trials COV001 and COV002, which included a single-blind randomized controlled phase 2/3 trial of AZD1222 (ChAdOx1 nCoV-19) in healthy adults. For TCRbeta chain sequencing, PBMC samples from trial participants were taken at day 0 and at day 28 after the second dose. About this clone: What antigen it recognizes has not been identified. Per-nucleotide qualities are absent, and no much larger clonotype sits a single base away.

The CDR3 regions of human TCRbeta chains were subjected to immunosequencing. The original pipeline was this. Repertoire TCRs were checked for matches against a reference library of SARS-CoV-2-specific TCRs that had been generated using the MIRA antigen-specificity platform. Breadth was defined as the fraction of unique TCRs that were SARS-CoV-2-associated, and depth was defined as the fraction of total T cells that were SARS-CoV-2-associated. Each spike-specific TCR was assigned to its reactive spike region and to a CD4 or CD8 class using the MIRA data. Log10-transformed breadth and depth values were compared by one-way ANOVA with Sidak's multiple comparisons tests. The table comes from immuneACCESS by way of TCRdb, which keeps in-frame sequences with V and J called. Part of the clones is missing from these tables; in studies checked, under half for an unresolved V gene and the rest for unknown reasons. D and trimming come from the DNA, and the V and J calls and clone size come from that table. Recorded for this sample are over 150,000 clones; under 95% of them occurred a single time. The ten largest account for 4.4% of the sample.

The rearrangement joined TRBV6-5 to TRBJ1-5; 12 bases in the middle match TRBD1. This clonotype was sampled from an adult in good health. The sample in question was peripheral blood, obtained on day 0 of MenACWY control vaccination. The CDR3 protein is CASSYETGTGGQPQHF. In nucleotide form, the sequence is TGTGCCAGCAGTTACGAGACCGGGACAGGGGGCCAGCCCCAGCATTTT.